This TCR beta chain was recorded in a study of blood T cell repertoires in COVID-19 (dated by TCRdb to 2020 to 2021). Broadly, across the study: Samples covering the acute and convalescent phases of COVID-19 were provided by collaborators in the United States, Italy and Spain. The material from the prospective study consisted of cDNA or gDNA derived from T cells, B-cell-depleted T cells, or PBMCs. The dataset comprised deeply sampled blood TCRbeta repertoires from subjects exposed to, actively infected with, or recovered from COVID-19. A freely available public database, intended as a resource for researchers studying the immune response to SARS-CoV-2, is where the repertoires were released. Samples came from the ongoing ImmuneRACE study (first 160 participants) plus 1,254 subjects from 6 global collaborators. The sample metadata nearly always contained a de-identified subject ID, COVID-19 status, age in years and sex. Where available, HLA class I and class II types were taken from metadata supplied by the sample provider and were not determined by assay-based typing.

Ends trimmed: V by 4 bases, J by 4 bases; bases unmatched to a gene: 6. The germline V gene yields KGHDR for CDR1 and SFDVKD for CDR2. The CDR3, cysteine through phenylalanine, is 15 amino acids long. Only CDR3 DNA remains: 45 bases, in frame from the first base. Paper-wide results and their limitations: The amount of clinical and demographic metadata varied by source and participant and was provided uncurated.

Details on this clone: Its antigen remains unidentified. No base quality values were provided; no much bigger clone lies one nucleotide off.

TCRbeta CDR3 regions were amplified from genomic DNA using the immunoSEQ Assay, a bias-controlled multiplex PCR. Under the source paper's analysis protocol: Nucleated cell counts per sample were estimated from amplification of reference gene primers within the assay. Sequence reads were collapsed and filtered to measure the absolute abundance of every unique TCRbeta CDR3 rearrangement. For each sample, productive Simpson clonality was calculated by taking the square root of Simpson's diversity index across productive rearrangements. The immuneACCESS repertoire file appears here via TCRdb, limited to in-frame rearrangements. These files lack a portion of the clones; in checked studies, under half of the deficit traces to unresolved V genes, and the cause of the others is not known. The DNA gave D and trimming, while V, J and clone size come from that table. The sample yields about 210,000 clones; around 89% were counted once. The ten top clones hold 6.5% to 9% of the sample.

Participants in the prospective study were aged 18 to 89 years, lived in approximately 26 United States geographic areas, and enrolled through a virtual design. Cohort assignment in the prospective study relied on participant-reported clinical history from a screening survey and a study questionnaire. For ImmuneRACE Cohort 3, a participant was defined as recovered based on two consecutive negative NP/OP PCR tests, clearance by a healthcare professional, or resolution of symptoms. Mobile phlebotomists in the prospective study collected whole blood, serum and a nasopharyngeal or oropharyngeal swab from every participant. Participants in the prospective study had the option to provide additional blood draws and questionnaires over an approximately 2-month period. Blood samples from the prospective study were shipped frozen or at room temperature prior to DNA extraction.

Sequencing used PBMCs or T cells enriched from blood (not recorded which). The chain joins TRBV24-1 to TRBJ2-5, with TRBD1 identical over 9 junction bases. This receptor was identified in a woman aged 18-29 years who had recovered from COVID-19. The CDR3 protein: CATSDPTGGGETQYF. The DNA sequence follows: TGTGCCACCAGTGACCCTACAGGGGGCGGAGAGACCCAGTACTTC.